A selection of T cell receptor beta chains follows, all from one sample in a study of blood T cells in healthy people across ages. MiXCR was run by TCRdb on the 5' RACE reads, yielding one entry per CDR3 protein. The profile shows 780,000 or so distinct CDR3 sequences, approximately 25% of them singletons. The sample was also reused in another study, on T cells of mothers and their children.

The specimen was blood. These receptors were collected from a boy aged 5 to 17 in good health. The CDR3 runs from the conserved cysteine through the conserved F or W. Not all rows give a size; the values are once, few, many and, for expanded clones, a class.

j_call | v_call | clone_size | cdr3_aa
TRBJ2-7 | TRBV4-1 | - | CASSQDKGSWYEQYF
TRBJ2-1 | TRBV4-3 | few | CASSPVARDLWAIEQFF
TRBJ2-6 | TRBV18 | few | CASSPRSGSGANVLTF
TRBJ1-1 | TRBV27 | - | CASSLTESINTEAFF
TRBJ2-5 | TRBV20-1 | few | CSARDRRGFKETQYF
TRBJ1-1 | TRBV3-1 | - | CASSQDLYSAAEAFF
TRBJ2-4 | TRBV12-3/TRBV12-4 | - | CASSAYRGEENIQYF
TRBJ2-3 | TRBV9 | - | CASSVDGVLDTQYF
- | TRBV4-3 | - | CASSQGRTGGGETQYF
TRBJ2-7 | TRBV5-6 | - | CASSLGQELYEQYF
TRBJ1-1 | TRBV7-9 | few | CASSLDSGNTEAFF
TRBJ1-5 | TRBV7-9 | few | CASSFFAGTGSQPQHF
TRBJ2-3 | TRBV3-1 | - | CASSRQAGPHPQYF
TRBJ2-4 | TRBV12-3/TRBV12-4 | - | CASRSDRAYIQYF
TRBJ1-2 | TRBV14 | few | CASSRLFNYGYTF
TRBJ2-1 | TRBV7-9 | few | CASRPGLAGWNEQFF
TRBJ1-1 | TRBV5-1 | - | CASSLEEAESTMNTEAFF
TRBJ2-2 | TRBV12-3/TRBV12-4 | - | CASSFRSGELFF
TRBJ1-3 | TRBV18 | few | CASSPPKGGNTIYF
TRBJ2-1 | TRBV7-2 | once | CASSSFFPLNEQFF
TRBJ2-1 | TRBV24-1 | - | CATSDFGAGGGGEQFF
TRBJ2-1 | TRBV10-3 | - | CAVSELLAGGDNEQFF
- | TRBV5-5 | - | CASSSWTDYEQYF
- | TRBV28 | few | CASSWVGGHEQFF
TRBJ1-5 | TRBV9 | - | CASSVAANQPQHF
TRBJ1-2 | TRBV4-1 | few | CASSQVVAGGYGYTF
TRBJ2-2 | TRBV5-1 | - | CASSLVGAANTGELFF
TRBJ2-3 | TRBV25-1 | - | CASSELVAGYTDTQYF
TRBJ2-5 | TRBV7-8 | - | CASSLVLGTSGSEAQYF
TRBJ2-7 | TRBV28 | - | CASSWGLGQFYEQYF
TRBJ2-3 | TRBV5-1 | - | CASAPRVGGPDTQYF
TRBJ1-4 | TRBV6-6 | few | CASRRTGSAEKLFF
TRBJ1-1 | TRBV2 | - | CASSVRLTNTEAFF
TRBJ2-1 | TRBV24-1 | - | CATGTTGGLEQFF
TRBJ2-4 | TRBV5-6 | - | CASSLATDKNIQYF
- | TRBV6-2/TRBV6-3 | - | CASSYKGTASYEQYF
TRBJ1-4 | TRBV4-1 | many | CASSGQANEKLFF
TRBJ1-5 | TRBV6-2/TRBV6-3 | - | CASITEGQRNQPQHF
TRBJ2-5 | TRBV6-1 | - | CASSEVSAQETQYF
TRBJ1-2 | TRBV29-1 | few | CSVRGTRGTSNYGYTF
TRBJ2-7 | TRBV13 | few | CASSAPTSYEQYF
TRBJ2-6 | TRBV28 | few | CASSLVESGANVLTF
TRBJ1-2 | TRBV4-1 | few | CASSQGTGVNGYTF
TRBJ2-1 | TRBV27 | few | CASGVQGQQDNEQFF
TRBJ2-6 | TRBV4-3 | few | CASSPGRGGANVLTF
TRBJ2-5 | TRBV5-4 | many | CASSLAKQTQETQYF
TRBJ2-1 | TRBV9 | - | CASSAYRLAGGSGEQFF
TRBJ1-1 | TRBV5-1 | few | CASRRFTANTEAFF